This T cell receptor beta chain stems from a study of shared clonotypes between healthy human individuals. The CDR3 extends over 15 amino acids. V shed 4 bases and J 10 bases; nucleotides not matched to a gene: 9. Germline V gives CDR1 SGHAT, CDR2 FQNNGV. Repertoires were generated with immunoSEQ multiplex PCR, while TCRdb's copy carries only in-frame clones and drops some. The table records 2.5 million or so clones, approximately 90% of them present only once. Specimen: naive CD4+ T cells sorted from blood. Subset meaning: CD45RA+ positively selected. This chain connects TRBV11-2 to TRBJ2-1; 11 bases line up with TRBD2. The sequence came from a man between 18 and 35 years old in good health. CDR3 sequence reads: CASSSGTSGVQEQFF. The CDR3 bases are TGTGCCAGCAGCTCCGGGACTAGCGGTGTGCAGGAGCAGTTCTTC.